This T cell receptor (beta chain) was retrieved from a study of long-term antiretroviral therapy in people with HIV. Study context: There is a gap of about a decade between the earliest samples and the later 2015 immediate-ART recommendation. Study results and limitations: Repertoire composition at all time points was dominated by clones that had expanded before ART.

By proportion, this clone is medium-sized. Its antigen is unidentified. An end of the junction differs from the germline gene, which may be a read error. Treatment for all HIV-infected participants took place in the United States. Running of the v3.0 immunoSEQ assay took place at survey level. Measured with immunoSEQ multiplex PCR; TCRdb has only the in-frame clones, and not every one. The repertoire holds some 28,000 clones, with around nine tenths as singletons. Sample: unsorted PBMCs, taken 0.5 years after starting antiretroviral therapy. The clonotype comes from a woman aged 18-29 years with HIV.

CDR3: CASKLGPSYEQYF. The CDR3 coding sequence is TGCGCCAGCAAATTAGGCCCCTCCTATGAGCAGTACTTC. The chain recombines TRBV10-2 with TRBJ2-7; unclear D gene. CDR3 size: 13 residues. The germline gives CDR1 WSHSY, CDR2 SAAADI.